A few counts support the clone carrying this TCR beta chain. This CDR3 is 17 amino acids long. The ends lost 3 bases at V and 2 bases at J; junction bases unmatched: 10. Germline V gene data show CDR1 as SGHKS and CDR2 as YYEKEE (reference sequence). These data come from a study of blood T cell repertoires in COVID-19. Under the authors' procedure: Reference gene primer amplification yielded estimated nucleated cell counts. Libraries were prepared by immunoSEQ multiplex PCR; TCRdb keeps only in-frame clonotypes and omits some of them. Clonal size and the V and J genes are those of that table, whereas D and trimming came from the DNA. The sample consists of some 150,000 clones, roughly three quarters of them appearing once.

The sequence derives from a man in his fifties with active or convalescent COVID-19. The sample taken for sequencing was peripheral blood. This chain links TRBV5-5 with TRBJ1-1, with TRBD1 matching 10 bases. The CDR3, as DNA: TGTGCCAGCAGCTGGAGGGACAGGGGACGTATTAACACTGAAGCTTTCTTT. Translation: CASSWRDRGRINTEAFF.